The T cell receptor (beta chain) under discussion was sequenced for a study of cytomegalovirus exposure and HLA in healthy donors. Broader study findings: Across all donors, roughly uniform sequencing depth was an assumption of the presence/absence analyses. A few V segments could not be told apart, such as TRBV6-2 and TRBV6-3, and were left out.

Germline CDR1 reads MNHEY; CDR2 reads SVGAGI. The CDR3 contains 14 residues. The V and J ends lost 3 bases and 1 base respectively, with 9 bases between them. The PCR employed 60 Vbeta primers together with 13 Jbeta primers. Using immunoSEQ multiplex PCR, the repertoire was profiled, and TCRdb retains in-frame clones only, with some absent. Of over 150,000 clones listed, 84% are singletons. About this clone: The antigen remains undetermined.

Material for sequencing was PBMCs. The gene calls are TRBV6-5 and TRBJ1-1, with D hard to call. The receptor was isolated from a girl between 5 and 17 years old in good health and CMV-seropositive. CDR3 bases: TGTGCCAGCAGTTATCGGGATTCGAACACTGAAGCTTTCTTT. Encoded protein: CASSYRDSNTEAFF.